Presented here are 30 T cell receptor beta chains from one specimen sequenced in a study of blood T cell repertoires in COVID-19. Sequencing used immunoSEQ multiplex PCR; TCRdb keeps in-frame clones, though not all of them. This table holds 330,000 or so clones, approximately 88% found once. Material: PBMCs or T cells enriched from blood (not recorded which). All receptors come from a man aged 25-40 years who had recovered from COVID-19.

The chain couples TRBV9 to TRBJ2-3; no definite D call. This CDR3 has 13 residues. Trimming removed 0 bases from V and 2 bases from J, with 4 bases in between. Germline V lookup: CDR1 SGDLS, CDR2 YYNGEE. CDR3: CASSVVITDTQYF. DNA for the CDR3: TGTGCCAGCAGCGTAGTAATCACAGATACGCAGTATTTT. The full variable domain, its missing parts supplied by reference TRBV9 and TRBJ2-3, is DSGVTQTPKHLITATGQRVTLRCSPRSGDLSVYWYQQSLDQGLQFLIQYYNGEERAKGNILERFSAQQFPDLHSELNLSSLELGDSALYFCASSVVITDTQYFGPGTRLTVL.

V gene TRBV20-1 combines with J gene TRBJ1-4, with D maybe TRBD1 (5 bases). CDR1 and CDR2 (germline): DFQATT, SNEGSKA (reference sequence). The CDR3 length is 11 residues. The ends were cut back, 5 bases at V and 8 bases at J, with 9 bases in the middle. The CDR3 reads CSAHNREKLFF. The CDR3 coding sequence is TGCAGTGCTCATAACAGGGAAAAACTGTTTTTT.

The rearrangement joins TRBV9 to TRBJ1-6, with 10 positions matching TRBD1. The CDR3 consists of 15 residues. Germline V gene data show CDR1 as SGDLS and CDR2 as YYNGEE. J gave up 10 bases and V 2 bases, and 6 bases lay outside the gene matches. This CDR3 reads CASSVGDRGISPLHF. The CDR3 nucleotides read TGTGCCAGCAGCGTGGGGGACAGGGGTATATCACCCCTCCACTTT. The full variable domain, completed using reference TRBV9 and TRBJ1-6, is DSGVTQTPKHLITATGQRVTLRCSPRSGDLSVYWYQQSLDQGLQFLIQYYNGEERAKGNILERFSAQQFPDLHSELNLSSLELGDSALYFCASSVGDRGISPLHFGNGTRLTVT.

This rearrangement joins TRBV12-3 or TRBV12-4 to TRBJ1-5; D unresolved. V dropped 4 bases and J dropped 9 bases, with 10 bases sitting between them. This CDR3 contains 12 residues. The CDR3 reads CASSWTGPPQHF. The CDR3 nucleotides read TGTGCCAGCAGTTGGACTGGGCCGCCCCAGCATTTT.

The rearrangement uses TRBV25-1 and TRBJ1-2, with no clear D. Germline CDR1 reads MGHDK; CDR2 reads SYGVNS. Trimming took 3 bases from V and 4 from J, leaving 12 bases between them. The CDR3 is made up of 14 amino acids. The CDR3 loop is CASSDLFGGYGYTF. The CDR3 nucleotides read TGTGCCAGCAGTGACCTTTTCGGCGGCTATGGCTACACCTTC.

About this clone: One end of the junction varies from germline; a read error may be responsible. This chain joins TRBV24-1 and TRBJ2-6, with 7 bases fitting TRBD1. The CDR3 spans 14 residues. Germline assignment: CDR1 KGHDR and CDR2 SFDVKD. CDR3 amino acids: CAARDSSGANVLTF. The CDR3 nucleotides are TGTGCCGCCAGGGACAGCTCTGGGGCCAACGTCCTGACTTTC.

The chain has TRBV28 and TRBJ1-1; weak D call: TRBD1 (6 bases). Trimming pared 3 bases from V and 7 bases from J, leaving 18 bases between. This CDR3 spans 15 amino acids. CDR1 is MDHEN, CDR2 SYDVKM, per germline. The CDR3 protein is CASSFSPGAMVEAFF. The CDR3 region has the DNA TGTGCCAGCAGTTTTTCACCAGGGGCGATGGTTGAAGCTTTCTTT. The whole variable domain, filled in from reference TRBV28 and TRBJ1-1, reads DVKVTQSSRYLVKRTGEKVFLECVQDMDHENMFWYRQDPGLGLRLIYFSYDVKMKEKGDIPEGYSVSREKKERFSLILESASTNQTSMYLCASSFSPGAMVEAFFGQGTRLTVV.

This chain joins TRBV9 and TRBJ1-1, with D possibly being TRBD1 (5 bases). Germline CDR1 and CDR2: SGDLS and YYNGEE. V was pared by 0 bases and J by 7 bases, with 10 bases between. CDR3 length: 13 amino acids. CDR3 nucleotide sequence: TGTGCCAGCAGCGTAGCTCCCGGGGGTGAAGCTTTCTTT. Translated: CASSVAPGGEAFF.

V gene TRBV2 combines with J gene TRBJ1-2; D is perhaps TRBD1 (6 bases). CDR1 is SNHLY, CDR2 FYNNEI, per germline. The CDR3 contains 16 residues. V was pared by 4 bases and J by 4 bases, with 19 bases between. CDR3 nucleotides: TGTGCCAGCAGTGGGGGAAAGGCGGGGGGCGCCTATGGCTACACCTTC. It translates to CASSGGKAGGAYGYTF.

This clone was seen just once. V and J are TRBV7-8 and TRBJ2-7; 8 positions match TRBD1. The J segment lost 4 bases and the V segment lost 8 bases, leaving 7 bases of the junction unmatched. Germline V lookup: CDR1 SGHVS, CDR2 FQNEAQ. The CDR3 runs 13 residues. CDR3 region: CASRTGISYEQYF. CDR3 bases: TGTGCCAGCCGGACAGGGATCTCTTACGAGCAGTACTTC.

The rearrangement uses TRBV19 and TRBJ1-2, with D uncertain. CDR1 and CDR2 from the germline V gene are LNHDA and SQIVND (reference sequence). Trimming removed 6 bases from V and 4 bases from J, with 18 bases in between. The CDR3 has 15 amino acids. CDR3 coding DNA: TGTGCCAGTAGCCCACCTTTCCGGGTTCTCTATGGCTACACCTTC. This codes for CASSPPFRVLYGYTF.

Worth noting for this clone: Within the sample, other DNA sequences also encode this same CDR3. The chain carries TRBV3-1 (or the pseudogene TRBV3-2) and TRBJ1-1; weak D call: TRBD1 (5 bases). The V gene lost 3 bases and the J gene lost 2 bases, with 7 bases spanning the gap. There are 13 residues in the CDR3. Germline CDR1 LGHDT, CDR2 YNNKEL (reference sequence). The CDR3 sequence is CASSQGGNTEAFF. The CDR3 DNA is TGTGCCAGCAGCCAGGGGGGAAACACTGAAGCTTTCTTT.

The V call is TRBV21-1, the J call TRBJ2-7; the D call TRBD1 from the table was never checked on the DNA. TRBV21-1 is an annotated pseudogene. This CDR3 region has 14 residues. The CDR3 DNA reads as TGTACCAGACAGGGGCCCCTCTGCTCCTACGAGCAGTACTTC. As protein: CTRQGPLCSYEQYF.

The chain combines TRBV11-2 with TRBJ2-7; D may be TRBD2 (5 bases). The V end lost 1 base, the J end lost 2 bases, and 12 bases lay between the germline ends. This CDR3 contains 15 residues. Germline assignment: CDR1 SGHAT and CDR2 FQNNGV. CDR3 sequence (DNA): TGTGCCAGCAGCTTAGTCGGGGATAGCACCTACGAGCAGTACTTC. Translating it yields CASSLVGDSTYEQYF.

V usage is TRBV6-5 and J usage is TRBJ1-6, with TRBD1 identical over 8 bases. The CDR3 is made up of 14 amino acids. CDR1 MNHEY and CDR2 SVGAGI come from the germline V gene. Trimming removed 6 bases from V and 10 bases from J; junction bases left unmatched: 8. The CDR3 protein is CASRPPQGGSPLHF. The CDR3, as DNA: TGTGCCAGCAGGCCGCCACAGGGGGGATCACCCCTCCACTTT.

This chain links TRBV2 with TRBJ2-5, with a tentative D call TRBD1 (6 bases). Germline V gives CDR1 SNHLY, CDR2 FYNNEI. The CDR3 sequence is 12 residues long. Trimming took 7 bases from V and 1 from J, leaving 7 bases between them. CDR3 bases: TGTGCCAGCAAAGGGGGCCAAGAGACCCAGTACTTC. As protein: CASKGGQETQYF.

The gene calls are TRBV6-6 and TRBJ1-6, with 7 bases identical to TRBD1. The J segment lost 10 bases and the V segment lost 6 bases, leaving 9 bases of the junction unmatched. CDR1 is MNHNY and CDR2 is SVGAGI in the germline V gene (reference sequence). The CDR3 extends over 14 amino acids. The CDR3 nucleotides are TGTGCCAGCAGCTCGACAGGGTTCGGGTCACCCCTCCACTTT. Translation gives CASSSTGFGSPLHF.

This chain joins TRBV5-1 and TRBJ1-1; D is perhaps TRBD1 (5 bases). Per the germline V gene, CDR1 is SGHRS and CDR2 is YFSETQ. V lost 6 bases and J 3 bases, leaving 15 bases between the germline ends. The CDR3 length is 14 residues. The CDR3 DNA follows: TGCGCCAGCAAAAAATTGGGGGGAGACACTGAAGCTTTCTTT. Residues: CASKKLGGDTEAFF.

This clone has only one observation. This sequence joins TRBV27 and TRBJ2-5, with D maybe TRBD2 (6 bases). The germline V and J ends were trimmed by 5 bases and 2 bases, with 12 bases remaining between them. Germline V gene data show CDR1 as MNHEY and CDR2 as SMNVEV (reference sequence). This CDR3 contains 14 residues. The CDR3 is CASSVPGLQETQYF. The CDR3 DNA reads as TGTGCCAGCAGTGTACCGGGACTTCAAGAGACCCAGTACTTC.

The CDR3 sequence is CASSSGSPTYNEQFF. The DNA for the CDR3 is TGTGCCAGCAGCTCCGGGTCCCCAACCTACAATGAGCAGTTCTTC. The chain couples TRBV7-2 to TRBJ2-1; D not certain. Germline V CDR1 and CDR2: SGHTA, FQGNSA. The V end was cut by 4 bases, the J end by 2 bases, with 12 bases between. The CDR3 has 15 amino acids. Filled out from reference TRBV7-2 and TRBJ2-1, the complete variable domain reads GAGVSQSPSNKVTEKGKDVELRCDPISGHTALYWYRQSLGQGLEFLIYFQGNSAPDKSGLPSDRFSAERTGGSVSTLTIQRTQQEDSAVYLCASSSGSPTYNEQFFGPGTRLTVL.

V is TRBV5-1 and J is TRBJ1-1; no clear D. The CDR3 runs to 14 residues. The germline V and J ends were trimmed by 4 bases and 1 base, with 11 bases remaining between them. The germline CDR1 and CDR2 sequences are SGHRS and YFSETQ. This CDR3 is CASSPFTQNTEAFF. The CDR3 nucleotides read TGCGCCAGCAGCCCCTTCACACAGAACACTGAAGCTTTCTTT.

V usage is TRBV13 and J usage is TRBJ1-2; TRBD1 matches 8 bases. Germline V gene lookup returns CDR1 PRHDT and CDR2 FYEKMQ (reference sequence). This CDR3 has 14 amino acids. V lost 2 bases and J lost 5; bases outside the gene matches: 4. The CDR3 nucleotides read TGTGCCAGCAGCTTACAGGGGGCGAAGTATGGCTACACCTTC. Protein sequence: CASSLQGAKYGYTF.

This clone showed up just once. CDR3 region: CAISDSREGEPQHF. CDR3 sequence (DNA): TGTGCCATCAGTGATTCGAGGGAGGGGGAGCCCCAGCATTTT. The chain couples TRBV10-3 to TRBJ1-5, with D possibly TRBD1 on 6 matching bases. The germline V and J ends were trimmed by 3 bases and 8 bases, with 14 bases remaining between them. The germline CDR1 and CDR2 sequences are ENHRY and SYGVKD. The CDR3 extends over 14 amino acids.

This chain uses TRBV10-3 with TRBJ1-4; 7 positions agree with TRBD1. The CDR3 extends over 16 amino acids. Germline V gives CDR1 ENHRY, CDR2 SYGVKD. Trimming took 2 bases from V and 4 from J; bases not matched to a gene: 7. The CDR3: CAISEGTEHGNEKLFF. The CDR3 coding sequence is TGTGCCATCAGTGAGGGGACAGAGCACGGTAATGAAAAACTGTTTTTT.

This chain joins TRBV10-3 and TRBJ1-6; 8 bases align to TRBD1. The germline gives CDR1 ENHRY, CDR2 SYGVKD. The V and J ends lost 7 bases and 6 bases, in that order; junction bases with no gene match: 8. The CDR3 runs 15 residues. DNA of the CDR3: TGTGCCATCACCAAGACAGGGGACCTTAATTCACCCCTCCACTTT. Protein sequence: CAITKTGDLNSPLHF.

Here the CDR3 reads CASRQGRDSPLHF. DNA for the CDR3: TGTGCCAGCAGACAGGGTAGAGATTCACCCCTCCACTTT. The chain carries TRBV6-5 and TRBJ1-6, with D possibly matching TRBD1 (6 bases). The V and J ends lost 6 bases and 8 bases respectively, with 11 bases between them. Looked up from germline, CDR1 is MNHEY and CDR2 is SVGAGI. This CDR3 comprises 13 residues.

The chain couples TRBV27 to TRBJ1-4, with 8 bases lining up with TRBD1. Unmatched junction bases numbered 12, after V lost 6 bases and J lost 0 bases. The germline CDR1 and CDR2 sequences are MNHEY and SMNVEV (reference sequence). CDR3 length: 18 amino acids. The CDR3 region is CASSPRTGLQATNEKLFF. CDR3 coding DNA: TGTGCCAGCAGCCCTCGGACAGGGTTACAGGCAACTAATGAAAAACTGTTTTTT.

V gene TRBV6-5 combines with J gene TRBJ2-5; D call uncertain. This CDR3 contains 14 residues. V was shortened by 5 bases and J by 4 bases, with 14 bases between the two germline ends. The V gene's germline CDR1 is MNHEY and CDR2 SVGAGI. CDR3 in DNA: TGTGCCAGCAGTCCAATCGGGTTGGGAGAGACCCAGTACTTC. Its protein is CASSPIGLGETQYF.

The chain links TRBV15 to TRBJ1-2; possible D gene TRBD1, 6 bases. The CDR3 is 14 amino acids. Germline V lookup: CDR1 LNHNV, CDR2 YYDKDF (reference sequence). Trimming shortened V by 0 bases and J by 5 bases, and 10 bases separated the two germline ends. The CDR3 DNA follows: TGTGCCACCAGCAGAGACAGGGGCTGGTATGGCTACACCTTC. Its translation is CATSRDRGWYGYTF.

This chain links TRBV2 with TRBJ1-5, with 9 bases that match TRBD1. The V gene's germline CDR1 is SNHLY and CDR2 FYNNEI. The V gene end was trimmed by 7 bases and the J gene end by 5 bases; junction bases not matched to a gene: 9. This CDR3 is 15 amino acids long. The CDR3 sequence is CASTREQGAHQPQHF. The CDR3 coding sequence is TGTGCCAGCACCCGGGAACAGGGGGCCCATCAGCCCCAGCATTTT.